These T cell receptor beta chains were read from a single sample in a study of cytotoxic CD8 clonotypes in ibrutinib-treated CLL. Libraries were prepared by immunoSEQ multiplex PCR; TCRdb keeps only in-frame clonotypes and omits some of them. This sample has fewer than 35,000 clones, with approximately 71% found just once. The starting material was PBMCs, obtained after 24 months of ibrutinib treatment. All receptors derive from a human donor with chronic lymphocytic leukemia. CDR3s include the opening cysteine and the closing phenylalanine or tryptophan. Fields, in order: V gene, clone size, J gene, D gene, CDR3 DNA, CDR3 protein. D genes are given only for firm matches. Clone size is stated in some rows and not others, as once, few, many or a class when expanded.

TRBV7-7	few	TRBJ2-2	TRBD1	TGTGCTAGCAGCCCGCGGACAGGGGTGAACACCGGGGAGCTGTTTTTT	CASSPRTGVNTGELFF
TRBV19	NA	TRBJ1-5	TRBD1	TGTGCCAGTAGTATCGCCCGACAGGGGGCGGGGAGCAATCAGCCCCAGCATTTT	CASSIARQGAGSNQPQHF
TRBV28	NA	TRBJ1-2	NA	TGTGCCAGCAGTAACGGACGGGCCCTCCGTGGCTACACCTTC	CASSNGRALRGYTF
TRBV7-2	once	TRBJ2-5	NA	TGTGCCAGCAGCTTAGGAGCCTCTAGGGGACAAGAGACCCAGTACTTC	CASSLGASRGQETQYF
TRBV15	few	TRBJ1-2	NA	TGTGCCACCAGCAGAGATCGGGGGCAGGGGAGTACCTATGGCTACACCTTC	CATSRDRGQGSTYGYTF
TRBV28	NA	TRBJ1-1	NA	TGTGCCAGCAGTTTTACAGGGCAGGGCAACACTGAAGCTTTCTTT	CASSFTGQGNTEAFF
TRBV9	NA	TRBJ2-3	NA	TGTGCCAGCAGCGTGGGCGGCTCGGCAGATACGCAGTATTTT	CASSVGGSADTQYF
TRBV30	NA	TRBJ1-5	TRBD1	TGTGCCTGGAGTATTACAGGGGGCGGACAGCCCCAGCATTTT	CAWSITGGGQPQHF
TRBV5-1	NA	TRBJ2-7	NA	TGCGCCAGCAATAAGGGACAACGCCCCGACGAGCAGTACTTC	CASNKGQRPDEQYF
TRBV9	NA	TRBJ1-2	TRBD1	TGTGCCAGCAGTCGCTCCCCCGGTGGGACAGGGGCTGATGCTGGCTACACCTTC	CASSRSPGGTGADAGYTF
TRBV9	NA	TRBJ1-1	NA	TGTGCCAGCAGCGTAGAACAACGCTCGGAAGCTTTCTTT	CASSVEQRSEAFF
TRBV19	NA	TRBJ2-3	TRBD2	TGTGCCAGTACCCTCGGCGGGAGGACGGGTGATACGCAGTATTTT	CASTLGGRTGDTQYF
TRBV28	NA	TRBJ2-2	TRBD1	TGTGCCAGCAGTCCCTCCGGGACAGGGGGCCACGGGGAGCTGTTTTTT	CASSPSGTGGHGELFF
TRBV21-1	NA	TRBJ1-2	NA	TGTGCCAGCAGCCCTCAAGATAACTATGGCTACACCTTC	CASSPQDNYGYTF
TRBV9	NA	TRBJ1-2	NA	TGTGCCAGCAGCGTAGGGGTCTATGGCTACACCTTC	CASSVGVYGYTF
TRBV29-1	NA	TRBJ2-4	TRBD2	TGCAGCGTCGCATTGGGAGGGTCCGGCATTCAGTACTTC	CSVALGGSGIQYF
TRBV28	NA	TRBJ2-7	NA	TGTGCCAGCAGTTTCGCTCTCGAGCAGTACTTC	CASSFALEQYF
TRBV27	NA	TRBJ2-1	NA	TGTGCCAGCAGTTCGCTACAGGCTTACCCCTACAATGAGCAGTTCTTC	CASSSLQAYPYNEQFF
TRBV9	NA	TRBJ2-1	NA	TGTGCCAGCAGCGAAGCAGGGAGCTCCTACAATGAGCAGTTCTTC	CASSEAGSSYNEQFF
TRBV6-5	NA	TRBJ1-6	NA	TGTGCCAGCAGTTACTCGAATGTCGGGGATTCACCCCTCCACTTT	CASSYSNVGDSPLHF
TRBV27	NA	TRBJ1-4	TRBD1	TGTGCCAGCAGTGGGATCGGGACAGAAAAAGATGAAAAACTGTTTTTT	CASSGIGTEKDEKLFF
TRBV2	NA	TRBJ2-3	NA	TGTGCCAGCAGTGAACAGGACAGCGCAGATACGCAGTATTTT	CASSEQDSADTQYF
TRBV7-2	few	TRBJ2-7	NA	TGTGCCAGCAGCGTCCCGGGAGTAGGGTCGGCCGAGCAGTACTTC	CASSVPGVGSAEQYF
TRBV9	NA	TRBJ2-5	TRBD2	TGTGCCAGCAGCGTAGTCAAGCGGGGGGGCGACGCAGAGACCCAGTACTTC	CASSVVKRGGDAETQYF
TRBV20-1	NA	TRBJ1-3	NA	TGCAGTGCAGCTCCTGGAAACACCATATATTTT	CSAAPGNTIYF
TRBV29-1	NA	TRBJ2-5	TRBD2	TGCAGCGTTGAGGCGGGACTAAGGGAGACCCAGTACTTC	CSVEAGLRETQYF
TRBV19	once	TRBJ2-2	TRBD1	TGTGCCAGTAGGGCAGCAGGGGGAATGAACACCGGGGAGCTGTTTTTT	CASRAAGGMNTGELFF
TRBV10-2	NA	TRBJ2-2	TRBD1	TGCGCCAGCAGGGGACAGGGGGCAACCGGGGAGCTGTTTTTT	CASRGQGATGELFF
TRBV5-6	NA	TRBJ1-1	NA	TGTGCCAGCAGAACAGGGTTCACTGAAGCTTTCTTT	CASRTGFTEAFF
TRBV7-9	once	TRBJ2-1	TRBD2	TGTGCCAGCAGCGCCCGACTAGCGGGGGGGCCGGGGTCCTACAATGAGCAGTTCTTC	CASSARLAGGPGSYNEQFF
TRBV5-5	NA	TRBJ1-5	NA	TGTGTCAGCAGCTTCTCAGGTAGTCAGCCCCAGCATTTT	CVSSFSGSQPQHF
TRBV10-2	few	TRBJ1-5	NA	TGCGCCAGCAGCTTGGGAGATCAGCCCCAGCATTTT	CASSLGDQPQHF
TRBV29-1	NA	TRBJ2-5	NA	TGCAGCGTTCAATCCAGCGGAGAGACCCAGTACTTC	CSVQSSGETQYF
TRBV10-3	NA	TRBJ1-3	NA	TGTGCCATCGCGGGGGGCGGGACCGGAAACACCATATATTTT	CAIAGGGTGNTIYF
TRBV27	few	TRBJ1-2	NA	TGTGCCAGCAGTTTACGGTTTTCGCGAAATCGCTATGGCTACACCTTC	CASSLRFSRNRYGYTF
TRBV5-6	few	TRBJ1-5	NA	TGTGCCAGCAGCTGGGGGGGTATCGCAGATCAGCCCCAGCATTTT	CASSWGGIADQPQHF
TRBV7-6	few	TRBJ1-6	NA	TGTGCCAGCAGCTTAGAAAGCGGTTCACCCCTCCACTTT	CASSLESGSPLHF
TRBV5-1	NA	TRBJ2-3	NA	TGCGCCAGCAGTTTCGGCGGGACTAGCACAGATACGCAGTATTTT	CASSFGGTSTDTQYF
TRBV7-9	NA	TRBJ2-5	NA	TGTGCCAGCAGCTTAGTGGGGAGAGAGACCCAGTACTTC	CASSLVGRETQYF
TRBV30	NA	TRBJ2-2	NA	TGTGCCGGGGGGGCCGGGAACACCGGGGAGCTGTTTTTT	CAGGAGNTGELFF
TRBV18	many	TRBJ1-2	NA	TGTGCCAGCTCACCAGGAGGGAACTATGGCTACACCTTC	CASSPGGNYGYTF
TRBV6-1	NA	TRBJ2-3	NA	TGTGCCAGCAGTGAGGGGTGGGGGGGCACAGATACGCAGTATTTT	CASSEGWGGTDTQYF
TRBV9	NA	TRBJ2-5	NA	TGTGCCAGCAGCCCTGGGGGGACAGCGGGCTCGGAGACCCAGTACTTC	CASSPGGTAGSETQYF
TRBV5-8	NA	TRBJ1-1	NA	TGTGCCAGCAGCTTGGGGCGGCTGAGGACTGAAGCTTTCTTT	CASSLGRLRTEAFF
TRBV19	NA	TRBJ2-2	NA	TGTGCCAGTAGTATCGGGGTAGCCGGGGAGCTGTTTTTT	CASSIGVAGELFF
TRBV7-6	NA	TRBJ2-3	NA	TGTGCCAGCAGCTTAGCGTTGGATACGCAGTATTTT	CASSLALDTQYF
TRBV28	NA	TRBJ2-7	NA	TGTGCCAGCAGCGAACTAGCCTCCTCCTACGAGCAGTACTTC	CASSELASSYEQYF
TRBV7-6	NA	TRBJ1-1	NA	TGTGCCAGCAGACTAAAGGCCGGACCGGACACTGAAGCTTTCTTT	CASRLKAGPDTEAFF
TRBV19	NA	TRBJ1-1	NA	TGTGCCAGTAGTGAACGTTTAGAAGGATACGAAGCTTTCTTT	CASSERLEGYEAFF
TRBV5-6	NA	TRBJ2-3	NA	TGTGCCAGCAGCCCCGATCCCGGGACTAGCACAGATACGCAGTATTTT	CASSPDPGTSTDTQYF
TRBV7-9	NA	TRBJ1-4	NA	TGTGCCAGCAGCTTAGCGGCGGGGGCCGTTGAAAAACTGTTTTTT	CASSLAAGAVEKLFF
TRBV11-3	NA	TRBJ2-3	NA	TGTGCCAGCAGCGGGGGGCCCAGCACAGATACGCAGTATTTT	CASSGGPSTDTQYF
TRBV6-5	NA	TRBJ2-2	NA	TGTGCCAGCAGCCAGGGTTTTCCCGGGGAGCTGTTTTTT	CASSQGFPGELFF
TRBV10-1	NA	TRBJ2-2	TRBD2	TGCGCCAGCAGTGAATCTGCGGGGGGCCTAAACACCGGGGAGCTGTTTTTT	CASSESAGGLNTGELFF
TRBV9	NA	TRBJ2-3	TRBD1	TGTGCCAGCAGCGTTCGAGGAGACAGGGTATTATCGACAGATACGCAGTATTTT	CASSVRGDRVLSTDTQYF
TRBV30	few	TRBJ1-5	NA	TGTGCCTGGGAATCAGGACAATATCAGCCCCAGCATTTT	CAWESGQYQPQHF
TRBV19	NA	TRBJ2-7	TRBD1	TGTGCCAGTAGTATTTTCGCAGGGGGCGACGAGCAGTACTTC	CASSIFAGGDEQYF
TRBV1	NA	TRBJ2-7	NA	TGCACCAGCAGCCAAGGCACCGGGGACCGGAGCGAGCAGTACTTC	CTSSQGTGDRSEQYF
TRBV6-5	once	TRBJ2-7	NA	TGTGCCAGCGCAGGGCCCCAAGGTCCCGAGCAGTACTTC	CASAGPQGPEQYF
TRBV15	NA	TRBJ1-6	NA	TGTGCCACCAGCAGTAATAATTCACCCCTCCACTTT	CATSSNNSPLHF